The entry that follows covers one T cell receptor beta chain sequence. This receptor's antigen is unknown. Per-base qualities were not stored, and no clone one base away is much larger. The sample originates from a study of cytomegalovirus exposure and HLA in healthy donors (TCRdb year 2017). For the wider study: An earlier analysis of roughly 610 of the donors reported 250 to 300 Gb of sequence data and approximately 120 million unique TCR beta sequences obtained from approximately 180 million T cells. All discovery cohort repertoires had been generated using a single sequencing platform. The number of donors typed differed by locus, with 629-630 for A, B, C, DRB1 and DQB1, approximately 500 for DQA1, about 610 for DPA1, and 450 to 480 for DPB1. The study was designed to test whether signatures of past pathogen exposure could be identified by cataloging public T cell receptors. Roughly 5 DR-DQ haplotypes were treated as single units for association and clustering because of strong linkage in the cohort. An earlier analysis of around 540 of the donors applied high-throughput TCR beta sequencing to assess whether each TCR beta V gene segment acted as functional or pseudogenic. In the later analysis, no new phenotypic data were used to find candidate immune exposures; instead, reliance was placed on TCR beta sequences and their occurrence across donors. In addition to the first cohort of 650 to 800 subjects, a separate validation cohort of around 110 different subjects was used. Using immunosequencing, the study profiled T cell repertoires from around 670 subjects and related those repertoires to cytomegalovirus serostatus. To predict cytomegalovirus infection status, the study brought together high-throughput TCR immunosequencing, statistical association of individual TCRs with disease status, and machine learning. A later genetic analysis used genome-wide SNP genotypes for about three fifths of the 666 donors, treating that subset as a discovery cohort. A later analysis re-examined previously published TCR beta repertoires from more than 550 donors and added high-resolution HLA genotyping to investigate patterns of TCR occurrence. Across under 500 genotyped donors of the cohort, an average of roughly 230,000 unique TCR beta nucleotide sequences per donor were sequenced, and 15% to 20% of those sequences were non-productive. The genetic ancestry cluster associated with self-reported Caucasian donors included approximately 85% of the 398 genotyped donors. HLA typing included class I and class II loci at four-digit resolution. Alongside the repertoire data, information on donor age, sex, ethnicity and CMV serostatus was compiled. An early release that covered roughly 600 HLA-typed donors contained about 290 gigabases of sequencing data and some 87 million unique TCR sequences. The full study reports these points: The sequencing pipeline was judged likely to have produced a cluster of highly shared sequence variants as a technical artifact. Because counts were too low, seventeen rarely observed V segments, including chromosome 9 orphons, were excluded from the earlier analysis of 587 of the donors. At a false discovery rate of 0.05, a later analysis linked about 17,000 TCR beta sequences to specific HLA alleles. According to a later analysis, TCR association rates differed among HLA loci, with DRB1 alleles showing the most associated TCRs and HLA-C alleles showing the fewest. Several of the top co-occurrence clusters appeared to be linked to parvovirus B19, influenza, CMV and Epstein-Barr virus, according to a later analysis. The classifier was reported to diagnose cytomegalovirus status with high specificity and sensitivity in both the original cohort and the validation cohort. In this cohort, only TCR beta chains were sequenced, and detectable features were limited by the absence of alpha or paired-chain data. Because HLA typing was unavailable for some donors at each locus, only the typed subset was used in association tests. Most TCR sequences were observed very rarely across donors, whereas some public TCRs were present in many individuals. In vitro tests confirmed that a few of the cytomegalovirus-associated TCR beta chains recognize cytomegalovirus antigens. In an earlier analysis of some 540 of the donors, most TCR beta V segments appeared in productive rearrangements about 87% or about 30% of the time, broadly matching IMGT annotations. The authors suggested that the approach could potentially be generalized to other disease states and immunological phenotypes. Immune exposure information for the cohort was limited to CMV serostatus. An association between a missense DCLRE1C variant and V-gene and J-gene trimming of TCR beta chains was found in a later genetic analysis and replicated in an independent cohort. Most CMV-associated TCR beta chains appeared to be HLA-restricted in a later analysis, and the HLA associations seemed to be driven largely by CMV exposure. In a later analysis, HLA-associated TCR beta chains were found to be more clonally expanded and to have lower generation probabilities than equally common non-associated chains. According to a later genetic analysis, donors in an Asian-associated ancestry cluster had fewer N-insertions in productive TCRs than the roughly 670-donor mean. The study gave a list of about 170 TCR beta chains associated with cytomegalovirus. A further reported finding was that TCR beta sequences accurately predicted the HLA-A and HLA-B alleles for most subjects in the first cohort. The presence/absence analyses assumed that sequencing depth was roughly uniform across donors, and that assumption may not be true. Correlated functional status among segregating V segments might reflect linkage disequilibrium, but an unknown experimental factor could not be ruled out. When HLA alleles, especially DR and DQ, strongly co-occurred, TCR associations were difficult to assign to individual alleles.

Libraries were made using the immunoSEQ multiplex PCR assay. For the multiplex PCR, a mixture combining 60 forward primers for TCR Vbeta segments and 13 reverse primers for TCR Jbeta segments was used. A multiplex PCR assay on genomic DNA amplified the CDR3 region of rearranged TCR beta genes. The amplified TCR beta libraries were sequenced on the Illumina HiSeq System as 87-base-pair reads. Regarding the original processing steps: A later analysis tallied around 87 million unique TCR beta chains across the 660 or so repertoires, and approximately 11 million of those chains were shared by two or more donors. Raw reads were error-corrected and collapsed into unique sequences by a nearest-neighbor algorithm in which closely related sequences were merged to remove PCR and sequencing errors. CDR3 sequences were aligned to IMGT reference sequences to assign V, D and J gene segments. For a sequence to be retained, at least a six-nucleotide match to both a V gene segment and a J gene segment was required. Rearrangements were classified as productive when the CDR3 lacked stop codons and remained in frame with V and J, and all other rearrangements were classified as non-productive. Following IMGT convention, CDR3 was defined as the stretch from the second conserved V-encoded cysteine to the conserved J-encoded phenylalanine. In an earlier analysis of roughly 580 of the donors, sequences lacking an unambiguous match to a single V gene segment were excluded. An earlier analysis of fewer than 750 of the donors classified V segments as functional when productive rearrangements were above 56.7% and as segregating when the standard deviation between donors was above 5%. To diagnose cytomegalovirus status from the catalog of TCR beta chain sequences, a statistical classification framework was built. A later analysis assigned V and J genes by comparing TCR nucleotide sequences with IMGT/GENE-DB human TR gene sequences. A later analysis assigned CDR3 sequences and most-parsimonious VDJ recombination scenarios with the TCRdist pipeline. A later analysis defined each TCR beta chain by its CDR3 amino acid sequence plus V-gene family, and excluded reads lacking a unique V-gene family. To address suspected cross-contamination and a sequencing artifact, a later analysis removed 450 to 700 highly shared, low-generation-probability nucleotide sequences. In a later analysis, a clonal expansion index for each public chain was calculated from normalized within-repertoire ranks of inferred template counts. In a later analysis, generation probabilities were computed using a VDJ recombination model fitted to out-of-frame rearrangements, and the results were checked against IGoR. In a later analysis, TCR-TCR, TCR-HLA and TCR-CMV co-occurrence was scored with hypergeometric tests, and a repertoire-size bias correction was applied to TCR pairs. A later analysis estimated false discovery rates by permuting HLA or CMV assignments 20 times. In a later analysis, co-occurring TCRs were grouped with DBSCAN, and TCRdist sequence similarity was added when clustering was performed within HLA-allele-positive subsets. Repertoires with fewer than 30,000 or more than 120,000 public chains were left out of co-occurrence clustering, as were about five repertoires with anomalous nucleotide sharing. Entries here come from immuneACCESS through TCRdb and include only in-frame sequences with V and J called. Some clones fail to appear in such tables; in the studies checked, an unresolved V gene covers under half of the shortfall, and the cause of the remainder is unknown. That table furnishes V, J and clone size, whereas the DNA furnished D and trimming. Across this sample there are 150,000 to 200,000 clones, with approximately 83% seen only once. The top ten clonotypes cover about 10% of the sample.

The cohort consisted of 650 to 850 healthy bone marrow donors. Cohort members were all nominally healthy when sampled, although unrecorded immune exposures were likely present. The donor tested CMV seropositive, placing the donor among the approximately 290 seropositive members of the cohort. A peripheral blood sample was collected from each donor, and TCR beta sequencing was performed on peripheral blood mononuclear cells. The Qiagen DNeasy Blood Extraction Kit was used to extract genomic DNA from the blood cell samples. Sequencing input: PBMCs. This sequence was found in a man aged 18-30 years in good health and CMV-seropositive.

The base sequence is TGTGCCAGTAGTATAGATCGGTCAGGACCACTAGGTACGCAGTATTTT. Its product reads: CASSIDRSGPLGTQYF. This receptor chain uses TRBV19 and TRBJ2-3, with TRBD2 as a weak D call on 5 bases. According to the germline V gene (reference sequence), CDR1 reads LNHDA and CDR2 reads SQIVND. Trimming at the junction amounts to 0 bases on V and 8 bases on J, and the germline ends lie 18 bases apart. Including the terminal cysteine and phenylalanine, the CDR3 comprises 16 residues. The kept DNA is CDR3 alone, 48 bases in frame from the first base. The full variable domain, with segments outside the CDR3 supplied by the reference TRBV19 and TRBJ2-3 proteins, appears as DGGITQSPKYLFRKEGQNVTLSCEQNLNHDAMYWYRQDPGQGLRLIYYSQIVNDFQKGDIAEGYSVSREKKESFPLTVTSAQKNPTAFYLCASSIDRSGPLGTQYFGPGTRLTVL.